This is a list of T cell receptor beta chains from one sample in a study of beta chain features in type 1 diabetes. Using immunoSEQ multiplex PCR, the repertoire was profiled, and TCRdb retains in-frame clones only, with some absent. The data contain 860,000 or so clones, 15% to 20% of them singletons. Sequenced sample: naive CD4+ T cells from blood. These receptors originate from a woman aged 18-35 years in good health. CDR3s include the opening cysteine and the closing phenylalanine or tryptophan. A D gene is named only where the DNA matches it firmly. Clone size is given for some rows only: seen once, a few or many times, or a class if the clone is expanded.

d_gene: -
abundance: -
j_gene: TRBJ2-1
v_gene: TRBV7-9
CDR3nt: TGTGCCAGCAGCTTATCCCAGGGGACTGAGCAGTTCTTC
CDR3aa: CASSLSQGTEQFF

d_gene: -
abundance: -
j_gene: TRBJ2-7
v_gene: TRBV20-1
CDR3nt: TGCAGTGCTACGAACCCTACAGAGCAGTACTTC
CDR3aa: CSATNPTEQYF

d_gene: -
abundance: -
j_gene: TRBJ2-2
v_gene: TRBV10-3
CDR3nt: TGTGCCATCAGCGATCCGACTAGGAACACCGGGGAGCTGTTTTTT
CDR3aa: CAISDPTRNTGELFF

d_gene: TRBD1
abundance: few
j_gene: TRBJ2-7
v_gene: TRBV7-2
CDR3nt: TGTGCCAGCAGCTTAAAAGGGACAGGCTACGAGCAGTACTTC
CDR3aa: CASSLKGTGYEQYF

d_gene: -
abundance: -
j_gene: TRBJ2-3
v_gene: TRBV6-1
CDR3nt: TGTGCCAGCGTGCTTTCAATCACAGATACGCAGTATTTT
CDR3aa: CASVLSITDTQYF

d_gene: -
abundance: few
j_gene: TRBJ2-2
v_gene: TRBV4-2
CDR3nt: TGTGCCAGCAGCCAAGATAAAGGGACCGGGGAGCTGTTTTTT
CDR3aa: CASSQDKGTGELFF

d_gene: TRBD2
abundance: few
j_gene: TRBJ2-3
v_gene: TRBV5-4
CDR3nt: TGTGCCAGCAGCCCGCGCCGACTAGCGGGAGGGCCCTCAGATACGCAGTATTTT
CDR3aa: CASSPRRLAGGPSDTQYF

d_gene: TRBD2
abundance: few
j_gene: TRBJ2-7
v_gene: TRBV5-6
CDR3nt: TGTGCCAGCAGTGCGGGAGGATTAGCCTACGAGCAGTACTTC
CDR3aa: CASSAGGLAYEQYF

d_gene: TRBD1
abundance: few
j_gene: TRBJ2-5
v_gene: TRBV25-1
CDR3nt: TGTGCCAGCAGTCCCCGGACAGGTCAAGAGACCCAGTACTTC
CDR3aa: CASSPRTGQETQYF

d_gene: TRBD1
abundance: few
j_gene: TRBJ2-7
v_gene: TRBV10-3
CDR3nt: TGTGCCATCGGGAGACAGGGCCTCGAGCAGTACTTC
CDR3aa: CAIGRQGLEQYF

d_gene: TRBD1
abundance: -
j_gene: TRBJ1-5
v_gene: TRBV11-2
CDR3nt: TGTGCCAGCAGCCGGGACAGACACAATCAGCCCCAGCATTTT
CDR3aa: CASSRDRHNQPQHF

d_gene: -
abundance: -
j_gene: TRBJ2-1
v_gene: TRBV10-3
CDR3nt: TGTGCCCACGGGAAAGAAATCTACAATGAGCAGTTCTTC
CDR3aa: CAHGKEIYNEQFF

d_gene: TRBD1
abundance: -
j_gene: TRBJ2-5
v_gene: TRBV5-1
CDR3nt: TGCGCCAGCAGCAATATCGGGACAGGAAAAGAGACCCAGTACTTC
CDR3aa: CASSNIGTGKETQYF

d_gene: -
abundance: -
j_gene: TRBJ2-5
v_gene: TRBV7-2
CDR3nt: TGTGCCAGCAGCTTAGTCGCGGACAAGGAGACCCAGTACTTC
CDR3aa: CASSLVADKETQYF

d_gene: TRBD1
abundance: few
j_gene: TRBJ2-2
v_gene: TRBV2
CDR3nt: TGTGCCAGCAGTGAAGCTCCAGGGGGCACCGGGGAGCTGTTTTTT
CDR3aa: CASSEAPGGTGELFF

d_gene: -
abundance: few
j_gene: TRBJ2-7
v_gene: TRBV7-9
CDR3nt: TGTGCCAGCAGCATTGGGACGCCCTACGAGCAGTACTTC
CDR3aa: CASSIGTPYEQYF

d_gene: TRBD2
abundance: few
j_gene: TRBJ2-1
v_gene: TRBV11-1
CDR3nt: TGTGCCAGCAGCTTAGTTACGAGCGGGAATCTCTACAATGAGCAGTTCTTC
CDR3aa: CASSLVTSGNLYNEQFF

d_gene: TRBD2
abundance: few
j_gene: TRBJ2-7
v_gene: TRBV28
CDR3nt: TGTGCCAGCAGTTCGCGGACTAGCGGGAGGCAGTACTTC
CDR3aa: CASSSRTSGRQYF

d_gene: TRBD2
abundance: few
j_gene: TRBJ2-7
v_gene: TRBV7-2
CDR3nt: TGTGCCAGCAGGCCCGGGACTAGGATCCCCTACGAGCAGTACTTC
CDR3aa: CASRPGTRIPYEQYF

d_gene: TRBD2
abundance: -
j_gene: TRBJ2-3
v_gene: TRBV7-2
CDR3nt: TGTGCCAGCAGCTTAGTAGCGGGAGGGCCGCGTACGCAGTATTTT
CDR3aa: CASSLVAGGPRTQYF

d_gene: TRBD2
abundance: few
j_gene: TRBJ2-2
v_gene: TRBV5-4
CDR3nt: TGTGCCAGCAGCTCCTTAGGTGGGAGGGCCCACACCGGGGAGCTGTTTTTT
CDR3aa: CASSSLGGRAHTGELFF

d_gene: TRBD2
abundance: few
j_gene: TRBJ2-1
v_gene: TRBV28
CDR3nt: TGTGCCAGCAGCTCTGCGGGAGGTCGGAGGAACAATGAGCAGTTCTTC
CDR3aa: CASSSAGGRRNNEQFF

d_gene: TRBD1
abundance: -
j_gene: TRBJ2-5
v_gene: TRBV28
CDR3nt: TGTGCCAGCAGTAATTGGACAGGCTCGTACCAAGAGACCCAGTACTTC
CDR3aa: CASSNWTGSYQETQYF

d_gene: TRBD2
abundance: many
j_gene: TRBJ2-7
v_gene: TRBV10-3
CDR3nt: TGTGCCAAGGGACTAGCGGGGTACGAGCAGTACTTC
CDR3aa: CAKGLAGYEQYF

d_gene: -
abundance: few
j_gene: TRBJ2-1
v_gene: TRBV4-2
CDR3nt: TGTGCCAGCAGCCAACCGACGGGACTTCCGAATGAGCAGTTCTTC
CDR3aa: CASSQPTGLPNEQFF

d_gene: TRBD2
abundance: -
j_gene: TRBJ2-3
v_gene: TRBV27
CDR3nt: TGTGCCAGCAGTCGGGGGGACCCCCCGCCTACGCAGTATTTT
CDR3aa: CASSRGDPPPTQYF

d_gene: TRBD2
abundance: -
j_gene: TRBJ2-1
v_gene: TRBV5-6
CDR3nt: TGTGCCAGCAGCATAGGACTAGCTATGCATGAGCAGTTCTTC
CDR3aa: CASSIGLAMHEQFF

d_gene: TRBD2
abundance: -
j_gene: TRBJ2-1
v_gene: TRBV28
CDR3nt: TGTGCCAGCAGCCCGACTAGCGGGAGGGCCAATGAGCAGTTCTTC
CDR3aa: CASSPTSGRANEQFF

d_gene: -
abundance: few
j_gene: TRBJ2-3
v_gene: TRBV5-5
CDR3nt: TGTGCCAGCAGCTTGTTGACAGATACGCAGTATTTT
CDR3aa: CASSLLTDTQYF

d_gene: -
abundance: few
j_gene: TRBJ2-7
v_gene: TRBV5-1
CDR3nt: TGCGCCAGCAGCTGGGGGCTATCCGAGCAGTACTTC
CDR3aa: CASSWGLSEQYF

d_gene: -
abundance: few
j_gene: TRBJ1-1
v_gene: TRBV27
CDR3nt: TGTGCCAGCAAAGGGGGGGAGATGAACACTGAAGCTTTCTTT
CDR3aa: CASKGGEMNTEAFF

d_gene: TRBD2
abundance: few
j_gene: TRBJ2-7
v_gene: TRBV7-9
CDR3nt: TGTGCCAGCAGCTTAGTCGGGAGGGCCGGGGAGCAGTACTTC
CDR3aa: CASSLVGRAGEQYF

d_gene: -
abundance: few
j_gene: TRBJ2-7
v_gene: TRBV10-3
CDR3nt: TGTGCCATCAGCGACGCCACCCGGGACCCCTTCAAGCAGTACTTC
CDR3aa: CAISDATRDPFKQYF

d_gene: TRBD2
abundance: few
j_gene: TRBJ2-3
v_gene: TRBV6-5
CDR3nt: TGTGCCAGCAGCTACAGCGGGAGCGGCGCAGATACGCAGTATTTT
CDR3aa: CASSYSGSGADTQYF

d_gene: -
abundance: -
j_gene: TRBJ1-1
v_gene: TRBV28
CDR3nt: TGTGCCAGCAGTGGTATTTACACTGAAGCTTTCTTT
CDR3aa: CASSGIYTEAFF

d_gene: -
abundance: few
j_gene: TRBJ2-1
v_gene: TRBV6-5
CDR3nt: TGTGCCACCCTTGGGGGGCACCACGATGAGCAGTTCTTC
CDR3aa: CATLGGHHDEQFF

d_gene: -
abundance: few
j_gene: TRBJ2-7
v_gene: TRBV4-2
CDR3nt: TGTGCCAGCAGCCAAGACAGGGGATCTTTCTACGAGCAGTACTTC
CDR3aa: CASSQDRGSFYEQYF

d_gene: -
abundance: few
j_gene: TRBJ2-7
v_gene: TRBV28
CDR3nt: TGTGCCAGCAGCCCTAGCCCACCGTCTGGCTACGAGCAGTACTTC
CDR3aa: CASSPSPPSGYEQYF

d_gene: TRBD1
abundance: -
j_gene: TRBJ2-7
v_gene: TRBV28
CDR3nt: TGTGCCAGCAGTCAACAGGGGGCGGGCGGCGAGCAGTACTTC
CDR3aa: CASSQQGAGGEQYF

d_gene: -
abundance: -
j_gene: TRBJ2-5
v_gene: TRBV2
CDR3nt: TGTGCCAGCAGTGAAGCGCTTCAGCGGTCCCTGGAGACCCAGTACTTC
CDR3aa: CASSEALQRSLETQYF

d_gene: -
abundance: few
j_gene: TRBJ2-6
v_gene: TRBV19
CDR3nt: TGTGCCAGTAGTACGTCTGGGGCCAACGTCCTGACTTTC
CDR3aa: CASSTSGANVLTF

d_gene: -
abundance: -
j_gene: TRBJ2-5
v_gene: TRBV18
CDR3nt: TGTGCCAGCTCACCAACACTCCAAGAGACCCAGTACTTC
CDR3aa: CASSPTLQETQYF